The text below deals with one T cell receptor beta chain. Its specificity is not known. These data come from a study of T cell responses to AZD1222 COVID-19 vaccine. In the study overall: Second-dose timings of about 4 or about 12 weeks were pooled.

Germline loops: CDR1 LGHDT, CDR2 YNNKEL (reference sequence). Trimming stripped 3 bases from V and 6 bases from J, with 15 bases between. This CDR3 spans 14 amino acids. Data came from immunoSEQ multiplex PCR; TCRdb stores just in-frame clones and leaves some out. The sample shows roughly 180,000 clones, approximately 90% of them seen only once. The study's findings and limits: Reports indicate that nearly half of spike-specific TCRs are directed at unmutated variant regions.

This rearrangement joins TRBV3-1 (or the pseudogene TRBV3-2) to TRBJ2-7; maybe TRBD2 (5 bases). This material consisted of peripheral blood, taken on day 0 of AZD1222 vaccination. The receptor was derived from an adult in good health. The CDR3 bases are TGTGCCAGCAGCCAGAACTTCCCCGGAGGCGAGCAGTACTTC. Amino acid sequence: CASSQNFPGGEQYF.